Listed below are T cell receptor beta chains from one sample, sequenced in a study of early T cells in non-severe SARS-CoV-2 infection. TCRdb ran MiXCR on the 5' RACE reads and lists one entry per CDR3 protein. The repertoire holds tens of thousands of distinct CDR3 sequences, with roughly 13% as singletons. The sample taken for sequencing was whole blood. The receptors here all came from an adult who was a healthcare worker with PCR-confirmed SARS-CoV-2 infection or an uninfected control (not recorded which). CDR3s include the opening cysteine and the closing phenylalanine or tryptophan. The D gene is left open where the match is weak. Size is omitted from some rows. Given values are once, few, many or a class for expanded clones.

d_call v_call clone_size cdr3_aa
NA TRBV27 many CASRPIPVSNQPQHF
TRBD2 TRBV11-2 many CASSPTGGAADIQYF
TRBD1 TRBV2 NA CAGRTGAYEQYF
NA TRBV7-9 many CASSRGGAAPLDQPQHF
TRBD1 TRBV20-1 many CSAHRQGPNEKLFF
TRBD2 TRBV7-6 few CASSLGTSLGETQYF
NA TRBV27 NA CASSTGRGYTGELFF
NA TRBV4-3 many CASSQDLEGIEGYTF
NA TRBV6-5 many CASSFTGWGENEQFF
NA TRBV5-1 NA CASSPGHQGLAYEQYF
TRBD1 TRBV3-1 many CASSQGVDRDHYEQYF
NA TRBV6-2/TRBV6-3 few CASSWRRSTDTQYF
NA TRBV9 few CASSVVAGLTDTQYF
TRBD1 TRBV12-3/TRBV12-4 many CASSYSTGMNTEAFF
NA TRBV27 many CASRNRVVDEQYF
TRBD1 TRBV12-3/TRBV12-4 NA CASSPDRDNSPLHF
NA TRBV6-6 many CASSAENEQFF
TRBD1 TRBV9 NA CASSVATRTGEGSPLHF
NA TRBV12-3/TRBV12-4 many CASSLEYSSYEQYF
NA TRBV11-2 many CASSLPGTTDTQYF
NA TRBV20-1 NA CSAELAEWTEAFF
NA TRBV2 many CASRQDTQETQYF
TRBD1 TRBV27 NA CASSLAQTGGLDNSPLHF
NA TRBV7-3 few CASSLDGSENQPQHF
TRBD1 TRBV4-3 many CASSQDRQGVDTQYF
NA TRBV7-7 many CASSSDRNTEAFF
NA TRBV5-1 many CASSPLQGTNYGYTF
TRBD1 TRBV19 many CASRRDRGRQGYTF
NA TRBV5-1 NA CASSLANEGDTQYF
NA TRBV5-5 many CASSLQSLGTGELFF
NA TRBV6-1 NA CGSSPYDEQYF
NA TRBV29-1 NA CSVVGRMNTEAFF
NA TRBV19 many CASSISGAGHPQHF
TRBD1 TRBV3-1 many CASSQSGTENTEAFF
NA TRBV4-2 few CASSHATTSSDTQYF